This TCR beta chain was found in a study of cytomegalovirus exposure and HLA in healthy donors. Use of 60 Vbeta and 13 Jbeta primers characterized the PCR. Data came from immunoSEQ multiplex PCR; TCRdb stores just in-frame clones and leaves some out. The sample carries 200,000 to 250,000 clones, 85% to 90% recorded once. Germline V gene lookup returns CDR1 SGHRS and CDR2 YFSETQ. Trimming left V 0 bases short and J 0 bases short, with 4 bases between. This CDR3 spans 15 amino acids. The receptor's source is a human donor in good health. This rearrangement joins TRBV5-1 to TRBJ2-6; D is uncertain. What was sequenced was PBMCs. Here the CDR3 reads CASSLGSSGANVLTF. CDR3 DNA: TGCGCCAGCAGCTTGGGGAGCTCTGGGGCCAACGTCCTGACTTTC. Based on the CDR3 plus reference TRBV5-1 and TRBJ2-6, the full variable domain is KAGVTQTPRYLIKTRGQQVTLSCSPISGHRSVSWYQQTPGQGLQFLFEYFSETQRNKGNFPGRFSGRQFSNSRSEMNVSTLELGDSALYLCASSLGSSGANVLTFGAGSRLTVL.